The rows below give T cell receptor beta chains drawn from one sample of a study of shared clonotypes between healthy human individuals. The table came from immunoSEQ multiplex PCR; TCRdb's copy has only in-frame clones and leaves some out. The table includes around 1.4 million clones, around 98.5% detected once. The sequenced material came from naive CD4+ T cells sorted from blood. Receptors were obtained from a man aged 25-45 years in good health. Each CDR3 is given with its conserved first and last residue. The order of the fields is V gene, D gene, clone size, J gene, CDR3 DNA, CDR3 protein. The D gene is left open where the match is weak. For some rows the clone size is stated as once, few or many, or as a class when expanded; others skip it.

V gene: TRBV29-1; D gene: TRBD2; clone size: once; J gene: TRBJ2-1; CDR3 DNA: TGCAGCGCGAGGGGAGGGAGCTCCTACAATGAGCAGTTCTTC; CDR3 protein: CSARGGSSYNEQFF
V gene: TRBV7-9; D gene: NA; clone size: NA; J gene: TRBJ2-2; CDR3 DNA: TGTGCCAGCAGGACGACAGTAAACACCGGGGAGCTGTTTTTT; CDR3 protein: CASRTTVNTGELFF
V gene: TRBV2; D gene: NA; clone size: NA; J gene: TRBJ1-2; CDR3 DNA: TGTGCCAGCAGTGAAGCGCTGGGGGTCGGCTACACCTTC; CDR3 protein: CASSEALGVGYTF
V gene: TRBV10-2; D gene: TRBD2; clone size: NA; J gene: TRBJ2-5; CDR3 DNA: TGCGCCAGCAGTGGGACTAGCGGGGGCCAAGAGACCCAGTACTTC; CDR3 protein: CASSGTSGGQETQYF
V gene: TRBV7-2; D gene: TRBD1; clone size: NA; J gene: TRBJ2-7; CDR3 DNA: TGTGCCAGCAGCACCGGGACAGGGAGAGGCGAGCAGTACTTC; CDR3 protein: CASSTGTGRGEQYF
V gene: TRBV28; D gene: NA; clone size: NA; J gene: TRBJ2-3; CDR3 DNA: TGTGCCAGCAGTCTCCTAGGAGACTCAGATACGCAGTATTTT; CDR3 protein: CASSLLGDSDTQYF
V gene: TRBV29-1; D gene: NA; clone size: NA; J gene: TRBJ1-1; CDR3 DNA: TGCAGCGCTCTCTACCCGCTTAACACTGAAGCTTTCTTT; CDR3 protein: CSALYPLNTEAFF
V gene: TRBV28; D gene: TRBD1; clone size: NA; J gene: TRBJ1-1; CDR3 DNA: TGTGCCACTCGGACAGGGGGCTCGTACACTGAAGCTTTCTTT; CDR3 protein: CATRTGGSYTEAFF
V gene: TRBV2; D gene: NA; clone size: NA; J gene: TRBJ1-1; CDR3 DNA: TGTGCCAGCAGCGTCAGGACAGAAGCTTTCTTT; CDR3 protein: CASSVRTEAFF
V gene: TRBV7-9; D gene: NA; clone size: NA; J gene: TRBJ2-3; CDR3 DNA: TGTGCCAGCACCCAGGTGGACAAGACAGATACGCAGTATTTT; CDR3 protein: CASTQVDKTDTQYF
V gene: TRBV18; D gene: NA; clone size: NA; J gene: TRBJ2-3; CDR3 DNA: TGTGCCAGCTCACCACCGGGGGTAGATACGCAGTATTTT; CDR3 protein: CASSPPGVDTQYF
V gene: TRBV11-3; D gene: NA; clone size: NA; J gene: TRBJ2-7; CDR3 DNA: TGTGCCAGCAGCTTATACGCGGGGCCCTACGAGCAGTACTTC; CDR3 protein: CASSLYAGPYEQYF
V gene: TRBV7-9; D gene: NA; clone size: NA; J gene: TRBJ2-7; CDR3 DNA: TGTGCCAGCAGCCGACAGACCGGCTCCTACGAGCAGTACTTC; CDR3 protein: CASSRQTGSYEQYF
V gene: TRBV14; D gene: TRBD1; clone size: NA; J gene: TRBJ1-4; CDR3 DNA: TGTGCCAGCAGCCCATCCCCGATCAGGGGGCCAGGTGAAAAACTGTTTTTT; CDR3 protein: CASSPSPIRGPGEKLFF
V gene: TRBV11-2; D gene: TRBD2; clone size: NA; J gene: TRBJ2-3; CDR3 DNA: TGTGCCAGCAGCTTTTCAAGACTAGCGGGAGGGCTAGGGGATACGCAGTATTTT; CDR3 protein: CASSFSRLAGGLGDTQYF
V gene: TRBV10-1; D gene: TRBD1; clone size: NA; J gene: TRBJ2-3; CDR3 DNA: TGCGCCAGCAGTGAGTCAGTGGCAGGGGGCGCAGATACGCAGTATTTT; CDR3 protein: CASSESVAGGADTQYF
V gene: TRBV21-1; D gene: NA; clone size: few; J gene: TRBJ2-7; CDR3 DNA: TGTGCCAGCCGAGAGGGGGAATTACGAAGCGGGAGCCCTCGGGGCGAGCAGTACTTC; CDR3 protein: CASREGELRSGSPRGEQYF
V gene: TRBV27; D gene: NA; clone size: once; J gene: TRBJ2-1; CDR3 DNA: TGTGCCAGCAGCTCCCTGAGCGATGAGCAGTTCTTC; CDR3 protein: CASSSLSDEQFF
V gene: TRBV5-1; D gene: NA; clone size: NA; J gene: TRBJ2-7; CDR3 DNA: TGCGCCAGCAGCTTGGCGTCCTCTTCCCCCTACGAGCAGTACTTC; CDR3 protein: CASSLASSSPYEQYF
V gene: TRBV29-1; D gene: NA; clone size: once; J gene: TRBJ2-4; CDR3 DNA: TGCAGCTCAAGGGCTAGCCAAAACATTCAGTACTTC; CDR3 protein: CSSRASQNIQYF
V gene: TRBV23-1; D gene: TRBD1; clone size: NA; J gene: TRBJ2-1; CDR3 DNA: TGCGCCAGCAGTCAACCGGGACAGGTGTACAATGAGCAGTTCTTC; CDR3 protein: CASSQPGQVYNEQFF
V gene: TRBV25-1; D gene: NA; clone size: NA; J gene: TRBJ2-7; CDR3 DNA: TGTGCCAGCCTCGCTGATAATCGGAACGAGCAGTACTTC; CDR3 protein: CASLADNRNEQYF
V gene: TRBV5-1; D gene: TRBD1; clone size: NA; J gene: TRBJ2-4; CDR3 DNA: TGCGCCAGCAGCTATGGCGACAGGGCAGGGACCAAAAACATTCAGTACTTC; CDR3 protein: CASSYGDRAGTKNIQYF
V gene: TRBV5-1; D gene: NA; clone size: NA; J gene: TRBJ1-3; CDR3 DNA: TGCGCCAGCAGGACGGACAGCGACTCTGGAAACACCATATATTTT; CDR3 protein: CASRTDSDSGNTIYF
V gene: TRBV5-4; D gene: NA; clone size: NA; J gene: TRBJ2-3; CDR3 DNA: TGTGCCAGCAGCTTGGCCCCTAGCTCGGGAATGGATACGCAGTATTTT; CDR3 protein: CASSLAPSSGMDTQYF
V gene: TRBV5-4; D gene: NA; clone size: NA; J gene: TRBJ2-2; CDR3 DNA: TGTGCCAGCAGCTTGGCGGTCAGGGATACCGGGGAGCTGTTTTTT; CDR3 protein: CASSLAVRDTGELFF
V gene: TRBV28; D gene: TRBD1; clone size: NA; J gene: TRBJ2-5; CDR3 DNA: TGTGCCATCACGAACCGACAGGGGGCTGCAGAGACCCAGTACTTC; CDR3 protein: CAITNRQGAAETQYF
V gene: TRBV30; D gene: NA; clone size: NA; J gene: TRBJ2-5; CDR3 DNA: TGTGCCTGGGGTCGTTTCGCGCAAGAGACCCAGTACTTC; CDR3 protein: CAWGRFAQETQYF
V gene: TRBV7-7; D gene: TRBD1; clone size: NA; J gene: TRBJ2-1; CDR3 DNA: TGTGCCAGCAGCTTACGGACAGGGCACTATGAGCAGTTCTTC; CDR3 protein: CASSLRTGHYEQFF
V gene: TRBV7-9; D gene: NA; clone size: NA; J gene: TRBJ2-5; CDR3 DNA: TGTGCCAGCAGCCCCGTAGCAGAGACCCAGTACTTC; CDR3 protein: CASSPVAETQYF
V gene: TRBV11-3; D gene: NA; clone size: NA; J gene: TRBJ2-7; CDR3 DNA: TGTGCCAGCAGCTTACACTCGCTGGGTAACGAGCAGTACTTC; CDR3 protein: CASSLHSLGNEQYF
V gene: TRBV14; D gene: TRBD2; clone size: NA; J gene: TRBJ2-7; CDR3 DNA: TGTGCCAGCAGCCGAGCGGGAGGTTTGTACGAGCAGTACTTC; CDR3 protein: CASSRAGGLYEQYF
V gene: TRBV5-1; D gene: NA; clone size: NA; J gene: TRBJ2-3; CDR3 DNA: TGCGCCAGTTACCGGGACGGTTCAGCAGATACGCAGTATTTT; CDR3 protein: CASYRDGSADTQYF
V gene: TRBV6-1; D gene: TRBD1; clone size: NA; J gene: TRBJ2-7; CDR3 DNA: TGTGCCAGCAGCCCCGACAGGGTATTAACCTACGAGCAGTACTTC; CDR3 protein: CASSPDRVLTYEQYF
V gene: TRBV7-3; D gene: TRBD2; clone size: NA; J gene: TRBJ2-5; CDR3 DNA: TGTGCCAGCAGCTCGACCCCACCGGGAGGCGCGGGGGAGACCCAGTACTTC; CDR3 protein: CASSSTPPGGAGETQYF
V gene: TRBV27; D gene: TRBD1; clone size: NA; J gene: TRBJ2-1; CDR3 DNA: TGTGCCAGCAGAACGAGGGGACAGGGGTACAATGAGCAGTTCTTC; CDR3 protein: CASRTRGQGYNEQFF
V gene: TRBV7-9; D gene: NA; clone size: NA; J gene: TRBJ2-2; CDR3 DNA: TGTGCCAGCAGCGTTACCGGGACGGTGACCGGGGAGCTGTTTTTT; CDR3 protein: CASSVTGTVTGELFF
V gene: TRBV7-7; D gene: TRBD1; clone size: NA; J gene: TRBJ1-5; CDR3 DNA: TGTGCTAGCAGCTTAGAGGACAGGGGGTATCAGCCCCAGCATTTT; CDR3 protein: CASSLEDRGYQPQHF
V gene: TRBV19; D gene: NA; clone size: NA; J gene: TRBJ1-2; CDR3 DNA: TGTGCCAGTAGTAAACAGGGTAACTATGGCTACACCTTC; CDR3 protein: CASSKQGNYGYTF
V gene: TRBV6-4; D gene: NA; clone size: NA; J gene: TRBJ2-6; CDR3 DNA: TGTGCCAGCAGTGACTATCCTGGGGCCAACGTCCTGACTTTC; CDR3 protein: CASSDYPGANVLTF
V gene: TRBV9; D gene: NA; clone size: NA; J gene: TRBJ2-7; CDR3 DNA: TGTGCCAGCAGCGTAGGCGTAGAGGGAATTTACGAGCAGTACTTC; CDR3 protein: CASSVGVEGIYEQYF
V gene: TRBV28; D gene: TRBD1; clone size: NA; J gene: TRBJ1-2; CDR3 DNA: TGTGCCGCAACGTCGGCCGGGACAGGGTCCCTAAACTATGGCTACACCTTC; CDR3 protein: CAATSAGTGSLNYGYTF
V gene: TRBV11-2; D gene: NA; clone size: NA; J gene: TRBJ2-7; CDR3 DNA: TGTGCCAGCGAACTATACCCAGGCCGAGCCTACGAGCAGTACTTC; CDR3 protein: CASELYPGRAYEQYF
V gene: TRBV29-1; D gene: NA; clone size: NA; J gene: TRBJ2-5; CDR3 DNA: TGCAGCGCCGGGGATTTTGGGGAGACCCAGTACTTC; CDR3 protein: CSAGDFGETQYF
V gene: TRBV12-5; D gene: TRBD2; clone size: NA; J gene: TRBJ2-3; CDR3 DNA: TGTGCTAGTGGACCTTTAGCGGGAGTTGCAGATACGCAGTATTTT; CDR3 protein: CASGPLAGVADTQYF
V gene: TRBV7-2; D gene: NA; clone size: NA; J gene: TRBJ2-2; CDR3 DNA: TGTGCCAGCAGCTCCGTAGACAGATACACCGGGGAGCTGTTTTTT; CDR3 protein: CASSSVDRYTGELFF
V gene: TRBV7-9; D gene: NA; clone size: NA; J gene: TRBJ2-3; CDR3 DNA: TGTGCCAGCAGCCCCCGGAGGGGGCCAGATACGCAGTATTTT; CDR3 protein: CASSPRRGPDTQYF
V gene: TRBV7-2; D gene: NA; clone size: NA; J gene: TRBJ1-5; CDR3 DNA: TGTGCCAGCAGCTTAGAACAGGTTCAGCCCCAGCATTTT; CDR3 protein: CASSLEQVQPQHF
V gene: TRBV6-5; D gene: TRBD1; clone size: NA; J gene: TRBJ2-7; CDR3 DNA: TGTGCCAGCAGTTACGGCCGACAGGGGTCCAACGAGCAGTACTTC; CDR3 protein: CASSYGRQGSNEQYF
V gene: TRBV7-3; D gene: NA; clone size: NA; J gene: TRBJ2-2; CDR3 DNA: TGTGCCAGCAGCTTATCTGGGAACACCGGGGAGCTGTTTTTT; CDR3 protein: CASSLSGNTGELFF
V gene: TRBV9; D gene: NA; clone size: NA; J gene: TRBJ1-3; CDR3 DNA: TGTGCCAGCAGCGTAATGGGCGTCTCTGGAAACACCATATATTTT; CDR3 protein: CASSVMGVSGNTIYF
V gene: TRBV5-6; D gene: NA; clone size: NA; J gene: TRBJ2-1; CDR3 DNA: TGTGCCAGCAGCTCGACAACTTACAATGAGCAGTTCTTC; CDR3 protein: CASSSTTYNEQFF
V gene: TRBV18; D gene: TRBD1; clone size: NA; J gene: TRBJ2-5; CDR3 DNA: TGTGCCAGCTCTCCACGGGATACAGGGGCAGAGACCCAGTACTTC; CDR3 protein: CASSPRDTGAETQYF